The clone carrying this T cell receptor (beta chain) was found a few times. The sample belongs to a study of OX40 agonist ivuxolimab in advanced cancers. The wider study: The group had a mean age of around 60 years, ranged from 23 to 79, and was 82.7% male.

This table comes from immunoSEQ multiplex PCR, and its TCRdb copy is limited to in-frame clones, with some not included. The repertoire has approximately 75,000 clones, more than 90% of them found once; the top ten carry 0.37%. With 1 base removed from V and 0 bases from J, the gap between germline ends came to 4 bases. The CDR3 is 14 amino acids. Germline V lookup: CDR1 LNHDA, CDR2 SQIVND (reference sequence). The input for sequencing was CD4+ or CD8+ T cells sorted from blood, taken in a trial of the OX40 agonist ivuxolimab. This sequence originates from an adult with an advanced solid tumor such as melanoma, head and neck, liver or kidney cancer. The rearrangement uses TRBV19 and TRBJ1-5; D remains ambiguous. In DNA, the CDR3 is TGTGCCAGTAGTATAGGGCCTAGCAATCAGCCCCAGCATTTT. Protein: CASSIGPSNQPQHF.